The 19 T cell receptor beta chains below were found in one sample sequenced in a study of low-dose radiotherapy and immunotherapy resistance in tumors. Alpha and beta chains were covered, as first-strand cDNA relied on TRAV- and TRBV-specific primers. The authors amplified TCRs for about 20 PCR cycles with a constant-region primer and a V-primer adapter. In TCRdb, the reads were re-called with MiXCR into one record per CDR3 protein. The sample has 11,000 or so distinct CDR3 sequences, approximately 55% seen once; the top ten hold 8.1%. These receptors were collected from a human donor with advanced metastatic prostate, ovarian, gallbladder or colorectal cancer (not recorded which). This table probably holds off-target reads from a library built for another chain.

The chain uses TRBV19 and TRBJ1-2; no clear D. The CDR3 consists of 16 residues. Germline lookup yields CDR1 LNHDA and CDR2 SQIVND (reference sequence). Trimming left V 4 bases short and J 1 base short, with 16 bases between. As DNA, the CDR3 is TGTGCCAGTAGTAGGAGGTCATCACGGGATAACTATGGCTACACCTTC. This translates into CASSRRSSRDNYGYTF.

A few counts support this clonotype. V gene TRBV2 combines with J gene TRBJ2-3; D gene ambiguous. V gave up 2 bases and J gave up 1 base, with 7 bases separating them. This CDR3 comprises 14 residues. Germline V lookup: CDR1 SNHLY, CDR2 FYNNEI. The DNA for the CDR3 is TGTGCCAGCAGTGAAATGATCCGCACAGATACGCAGTATTTT. It yields the protein CASSEMIRTDTQYF.

This chain joins TRBV6-5 and TRBJ1-1, with D unclear. V gave up 3 bases and J gave up 0 bases, with 11 bases separating them. The CDR3 consists of 15 residues. Germline V gene data show CDR1 as MNHEY and CDR2 as SVGAGI. CDR3 bases: TGTGCCAGCAGTTATTTAGCGGGGATGAACACTGAAGCTTTCTTT. Amino acid sequence: CASSYLAGMNTEAFF.

The chain has TRBV5-8 and TRBJ2-7; 10 bases line up with TRBD1. The junction had 8 bases not matched to a gene; V was cut back by 3 bases and J by 5 bases. Germline values: CDR1 SGHTS, CDR2 YDEGEE. The CDR3 is made up of 15 amino acids. The CDR3 coding sequence is TGTGCCAGCAGCTCGCCCGGGACAGGGGCCAACGAGCAGTACTTC. It is translated as CASSSPGTGANEQYF.

The chain recombines TRBV4-1 with TRBJ2-7, with D possibly matching TRBD2 (6 bases). Per germline, CDR1 MGHRA and CDR2 YSYEKL. CDR3 length equals 14 residues. With 0 bases removed from V and 3 bases from J, the gap between germline ends came to 9 bases. CDR3 sequence reads: CASSQDAGNYEQYF. Here the CDR3 DNA reads TGCGCCAGCAGCCAAGATGCGGGAAACTACGAGCAGTACTTC.

This chain connects TRBV2 to TRBJ1-2; D is ambiguous. With 6 bases removed from V and 0 bases from J, the gap between germline ends came to 14 bases. Germline V gene sequence: CDR1 SNHLY, CDR2 FYNNEI. The CDR3 spans 15 residues. CDR3: CASRSQAVANYGYTF. The CDR3 coding sequence is TGTGCCAGCAGATCCCAGGCAGTAGCTAACTATGGCTACACCTTC.

This clonotype has a handful of counts. J is TRBJ2-7 and V is TRBV12-3 or TRBV12-4; 9 bases agree with TRBD1. The CDR3 has 15 amino acids. With 3 bases clipped from V and 3 bases from J, the junction kept 6 bases outside the gene matches. CDR3: CASSFRGQGYYEQYF. CDR3 nucleotides: TGTGCCAGCAGTTTCCGGGGACAGGGTTACTACGAGCAGTACTTC.

The V gene is TRBV9, the J gene TRBJ2-7; 11 bases match TRBD1. The CDR3 contains 14 residues. CDR1 and CDR2 from the germline V gene are SGDLS and YYNGEE. The trim removed 4 bases at V and 5 bases at J, leaving 5 bases unmatched. CDR3 residues: CASSSGQGEHEQYF. The CDR3 DNA reads as TGTGCCAGCAGCTCGGGACAGGGGGAGCACGAGCAGTACTTC.

The chain joins TRBV12-3 or TRBV12-4 to TRBJ2-1; D is uncertain. This CDR3 has 13 amino acids. Trimming took 3 bases from V and 5 from J, leaving 8 bases between them. For the CDR3, the DNA is TGTGCCAGCAGTTTGGGCAGAAACAATGAGCAGTTCTTC. Its protein product is CASSLGRNNEQFF.

The chain employs TRBV5-4 and TRBJ1-2; 7 bases line up with TRBD1. The CDR3 sequence is 16 residues long. CDR1 SGHNT and CDR2 YYREEE come from the germline V gene (reference sequence). V gave up 0 bases and J gave up 6 bases; unmatched junction bases: 11. CDR3 nucleotide sequence: TGTGCCAGCAGCTTGGGCCAAGGCTTGACAGGGAATGGCTACACCTTC. It yields the protein CASSLGQGLTGNGYTF.

The chain employs TRBV30 and TRBJ1-3; D remains unclear. The germline V gene encodes CDR1 GTSNPN and CDR2 SVGIG (reference sequence). Trimming removed 3 bases from V and 4 bases from J, with 4 bases in between. The CDR3 is 11 amino acids. Here the CDR3 reads CAWRYGNTIYF. CDR3 DNA sequence: TGTGCCTGGAGATACGGAAACACCATATATTTT. Filled out from reference TRBV30 and TRBJ1-3, the complete variable domain reads SQTIHQWPATLVQPVGSPLSLECTVEGTSNPNLYWYRQAAGRGLQLLFYSVGIGQISSEVPQNLSASRPQDRQFILSSKKLLLSDSGFYLCAWRYGNTIYFGEGSWLTVV.

This clonotype was detected only a few times. J is TRBJ2-7 and V is TRBV5-5; D might be TRBD1 or TRBD2, each matching 5 bases. V gave up 0 bases and J gave up 2 bases, with 12 bases separating them. The CDR3 is 15 amino acids. Germline assignment: CDR1 SGHKS and CDR2 YYEKEE (reference sequence). The CDR3 loop reads CASSLEGTRTYEQYF. The CDR3 DNA reads TGTGCCAGCAGCTTGGAGGGGACGCGGACCTACGAGCAGTACTTC.

V gene TRBV6-6 combines with J gene TRBJ1-1; 8 nucleotides agree with TRBD1. The CDR3 runs 18 residues. V lost 0 bases and J lost 10; bases outside the gene matches: 19. Germline loops: CDR1 MNHNY, CDR2 SVGAGI (reference sequence). The CDR3 sequence is CASSYSRQGALGGWRAFF. Written as DNA, the CDR3 is TGTGCCAGCAGTTACTCGAGGCAGGGGGCGCTGGGTGGCTGGCGAGCTTTCTTT.

This clonotype was detected a few times. The gene calls are TRBV3-1 and TRBJ2-1; 7 bases agree with TRBD2. The CDR3 covers 16 residues. V gave up 1 base and J gave up 6 bases; unmatched junction bases: 9. Per germline, CDR1 LGHDT and CDR2 YNNKEL (reference sequence). The CDR3 DNA reads as TGTGCCAGCAGCCAAGTATTTGGGCGGGGGTCCAATGAGCAGTTCTTC. Protein product: CASSQVFGRGSNEQFF.

This clonotype is labeled as medium-sized. The chain uses TRBV5-1 and TRBJ2-7; TRBD1 is a possible D gene (5 bases). Germline-derived CDR1 and CDR2 are SGHRS and YFSETQ. V was shortened by 3 bases and J by 3 bases, with 13 bases between the two germline ends. This CDR3 is 14 amino acids long. The CDR3 is CASSYTGDLYEQYF. The CDR3, as DNA: TGCGCCAGCAGCTACACAGGAGACCTCTACGAGCAGTACTTC.

This sequence joins TRBV5-1 and TRBJ2-3; D possibly uses TRBD1 or TRBD2 (5 bases each). Per germline, CDR1 SGHRS and CDR2 YFSETQ. The CDR3 runs 14 residues. The V and J ends lost 4 bases and 0 bases respectively, with 9 bases between them. CDR3 DNA sequence: TGCGCCAGCAGCGACCGGGACAGCACAGATACGCAGTATTTT. Encoded protein: CASSDRDSTDTQYF.

The J gene is TRBJ1-2, the V gene TRBV10-3, with D unresolved. Trimming removed 0 bases from V and 4 bases from J, with 6 bases in between. The CDR3 contains 13 residues. Germline V gene lookup returns CDR1 ENHRY and CDR2 SYGVKD. CDR3 coding DNA: TGTGCCATCAGTGAGTCTTCTCTCTATGGCTACACCTTC. Translated, it gives CAISESSLYGYTF.

This clonotype was picked up one time. The V gene is TRBV12-3 or TRBV12-4, the J gene TRBJ1-5; 11 nucleotides match TRBD1. V shed 3 bases and J 4 bases; nucleotides not matched to a gene: 5. CDR3 length equals 16 residues. The CDR3 DNA reads as TGTGCCAGCAGTTTCTCGGACAGGGGGCCTAATCAGCCCCAGCATTTT. It translates to CASSFSDRGPNQPQHF.

About this clonotype: A junction end diverges from the germline sequence, so it may reflect a read error. V usage is TRBV29-1 and J usage is TRBJ2-1; 7 bases map to TRBD2. The CDR3 extends over 15 amino acids. The germline CDR1 and CDR2 sequences are SQVTM and ANQGSEA. CDR3 sequence reads: CSVRPMAGAYNGQFF. CDR3 coding DNA: TGCAGCGTTCGGCCTATGGCGGGAGCCTACAATGGGCAGTTCTTC.